What follows are 10 T cell receptor beta chains derived from one specimen sequenced in a study of response to subunit inactivated influenza vaccine. From the RT-PCR reads, TCRdb called clonotypes with MiXCR, one entry per CDR3 protein. The sample has hundreds of thousands of distinct CDR3 sequences, less than 8% seen once. Sequenced here: PBMCs from blood, sampled less than 30 months after vaccination. Every receptor here comes from a man in his fifties or sixties who received an inactivated influenza vaccine.

This clonotype was seen repeatedly, ten times or more. J is TRBJ2-7 and V is TRBV10-3; weak D call: TRBD1 (6 bases). The CDR3 has 13 residues. In germline, CDR1 is ENHRY, CDR2 SYGVKD. Trimming stripped 4 bases from V and 3 bases from J, with 10 bases between. The CDR3: CAISGQGNYEQYF. CDR3 bases: TGTGCCATCAGTGGCCAGGGGAACTACGAGCAGTACTTC.

This clonotype has ten or more counts. The chain links TRBV20-1 to TRBJ2-6, with a weak D call TRBD1 (5 bases). The V end was cut by 3 bases, the J end by 0 bases, with 18 bases between. This CDR3 is 18 amino acids long. The germline gives CDR1 DFQATT, CDR2 SNEGSKA (reference sequence). The CDR3 DNA reads as TGCAGTGCTAGCCGATACAGGAAGCCTCTCTCTGGGGCCAACGTCCTGACTTTC. The encoded protein is CSASRYRKPLSGANVLTF.

This clonotype occurred many times. This chain connects TRBV29-1 to TRBJ2-3; D not resolved. V was shortened by 4 bases and J by 3 bases, with 2 bases between the two germline ends. Germline CDR1 is SQVTM and CDR2 is ANQGSEA. The CDR3 loop spans 10 amino acids. This CDR3 is CSVGTDTQYF. CDR3 sequence (DNA): TGCAGCGTTGGAACAGATACGCAGTATTTT.

V is TRBV5-1 and J is TRBJ2-5, with TRBD1 matching 9 bases. Germline V CDR1 and CDR2: SGHRS, YFSETQ. With 1 base clipped from V and 3 bases from J, the junction kept 1 base outside the gene matches. The CDR3 consists of 14 residues. The CDR3 loop reads CASSLWDREETQYF. Written as DNA, the CDR3 is TGCGCCAGCAGCTTGTGGGACAGGGAAGAGACCCAGTACTTC.

Many counts were recorded for this clonotype. The V and J genes are TRBV7-8 and TRBJ2-2; D is undetermined. The CDR3 length is 13 residues. Germline lookup yields CDR1 SGHVS and CDR2 FQNEAQ. Trimming took 4 bases from V and 8 from J, leaving 11 bases between them. The CDR3 loop reads CASSSTRFGELFF. CDR3 sequence (DNA): TGTGCCAGCAGCTCGACCCGTTTTGGGGAGCTGTTTTTT. The whole variable domain, remainder taken from reference TRBV7-8 and TRBJ2-2, is GAGVSQSPRYKVAKRGQDVALRCDPISGHVSLFWYQQALGQGPEFLTYFQNEAQLDKSGLPSDRFFAERPEGSVSTLKIQRTQQEDSAVYLCASSSTRFGELFFGEGSRLTVL.

This clonotype was seen many times. The chain uses TRBV29-1 and TRBJ2-2; D remains unclear. The length of the CDR3 is 13 residues. Trimming cost V 1 base and J 4 bases, with 7 bases left between them. Germline CDR1 SQVTM, CDR2 ANQGSEA. The CDR3, as DNA: TGCAGCGTTGAAGCTTGGGTCACCGGGGAGCTGTTTTTT. Protein sequence: CSVEAWVTGELFF.

This clonotype has a handful of counts. CDR3 DNA sequence: TGTGCCAGCAGTCAGTCTGGGACAGAAGGGAGTTCACCCCTCCACTTT. Protein product: CASSQSGTEGSSPLHF. The V gene is TRBV28, the J gene TRBJ1-6, with 7 bases lining up with TRBD1. Per the germline V gene, CDR1 is MDHEN and CDR2 is SYDVKM. V lost 5 bases, J lost 9 bases, and 13 bases stayed unmatched. The CDR3 is 16 amino acids.

This clonotype appeared many times. The V call is TRBV6-2 or TRBV6-3, the J call TRBJ2-1, with 9 nucleotides matching TRBD1. This CDR3 spans 16 amino acids. V lost 6 bases and J lost 5; bases outside the gene matches: 11. Germline values: CDR1 MNHEY, CDR2 SVGEGT. The chain's CDR3 is CASRMTGGGAHNEQFF. Here the CDR3 DNA reads TGTGCCAGCAGGATGACAGGGGGGGGGGCCCACAATGAGCAGTTCTTC.

This clonotype was recorded at least ten times. The J gene is TRBJ1-3, the V gene TRBV4-3, with D unresolved. The V end was cut by 0 bases, the J end by 4 bases, with 13 bases between. The length of the CDR3 is 16 residues. Germline CDR1 reads LGHNA; CDR2 reads YSLEER. The CDR3 loop reads CASSQDLGITGNTIYF. Here the CDR3 DNA reads TGCGCCAGCAGCCAAGATTTAGGCATTACGGGAAACACCATATATTTT.

The V gene is TRBV10-2, the J gene TRBJ1-5; D gene unclear. Germline V gene data show CDR1 as WSHSY and CDR2 as SAAADI. The ends were cut back, 3 bases at V and 5 bases at J, with 11 bases in the middle. This CDR3 comprises 14 residues. The CDR3: CASSDWVEDQPQHF. The CDR3 bases are TGCGCCAGCAGTGATTGGGTTGAGGATCAGCCCCAGCATTTT.